Given below is one TCR beta chain in context. Its matching antigen is unknown. Reverse transcription of roughly 0.5 ug total RNA with a constant-region primer produced TCR beta cDNA. TCR beta libraries came from three nested multiplex PCR rounds using slightly modified ARM-PCR. The opening two PCR rounds, approximately 10 cycles each, paired TRBV1-TRBV30 forward primers with a C-beta reverse primer. TCRdb called the multiplex PCR reads again in MiXCR, with one record for every CDR3 protein. The table records around 70,000 distinct CDR3 sequences, 60% to 75% of them present only once. Co-extracted RNA and DNA came from approximately 20-30 mg of unsorted bulk tissue. This sample stems from a study of tumor-infiltrating lymphocytes in primary liver carcinoma. Study-wide results and caveats: A fraction of only about 7-25% of top clones appeared in all five tumor regions.

The CDR3 consists of 14 residues. The germline V gene encodes CDR1 SQVTM and CDR2 ANQGSEA. The TCR comes from a man aged 35 to 55 with primary liver carcinoma and hepatitis B virus infection. The genes are TRBV29-1 and TRBJ2-1; 10 positions match TRBD2. Sequencing was carried out using liver tumor tissue from sampling region 4. Subset described: tumor region T4, right-lateral pole. The CDR3 sequence: CSILKAGGPNEQFF. CDR3 nucleotides: TGCAGTATACTCAAAGCGGGAGGGCCAAATGAGCAGTTCTTC.